The rows below give T cell receptor beta chains drawn from one sample of a study of blood T cells in healthy people across ages. MiXCR was run by TCRdb on the 5' RACE reads, yielding one entry per CDR3 protein. There are 800,000 to 950,000 distinct CDR3 sequences in the sample; 25% to 35% occur only once, and 10% lies in the top ten. These sequences were also reported in another study, on T cells of mothers and their children.

Input material: blood. These receptors all come from a woman aged 35 to 49 in good health. CDR3s include the opening cysteine and the closing phenylalanine or tryptophan. The order of the fields is V gene, J gene, CDR3 protein.

TRBV18	TRBJ1-2	CASSTGRGGPYGYTF
TRBV29-1	TRBJ2-5	CSVESSGALQGTQYF
TRBV20-1	TRBJ2-5	CSAHGLAWQTQYF
TRBV9	TRBJ2-1	CASSFSVGLYNEQFF
TRBV7-2	TRBJ1-2	CASSSEGYWSGANYGYTF
TRBV7-3	TRBJ2-1	CASSPTTSGGLEQFF
TRBV10-3	TRBJ1-5	CAISGKDRVAGQPQHF
TRBV16	TRBJ1-5	CASSQSYSNQPQHF
TRBV2	TRBJ2-1	CASRGDGYNEQFF
TRBV7-9	TRBJ1-1	CVSSQGQANTEAFF
TRBV28	TRBJ1-2	CASRPPGQFFYGYTF
TRBV20-1	TRBJ2-1	CSARAHNSYNEQFF
TRBV28	TRBJ1-1	CASSRGRRMNTEAFF
TRBV6-4	TRBJ2-3	CASSEGTSGTDTQYF
TRBV9	TRBJ1-3	CASSPGQSTGNTIYF
TRBV29-1	TRBJ2-3	CSVVPGSRLPLGTDTQYF
TRBV19	TRBJ1-5	CASTTTGGAVQPQHF
TRBV7-7	TRBJ2-1	CASSLGRSNEQFF
TRBV7-6	TRBJ2-7	CASSQHGGSEQYF
TRBV18	TRBJ2-6	CASSSLGQSAGANVLTF
TRBV7-9	TRBJ1-1	CASSATFMNTEAFF
TRBV10-3	NA	CAISGREGAETQYF
TRBV14	TRBJ2-7	CASSPQGQGAGEQYF
TRBV6-5	TRBJ1-2	CASSLGTANSVFTF
TRBV30	TRBJ2-1	CAWSKPGQGYNEQFF
TRBV5-1	TRBJ2-3	CASSPGYPDTQYF
TRBV7-2	TRBJ2-7	CASSLGPITTGSEQYF
TRBV7-2	TRBJ2-7	CASSFRGGLAGDEQYF
TRBV5-1	TRBJ2-1	CASSSDRDDYNEQFF
TRBV28	TRBJ2-5	CASSSPGTARERYF
TRBV3-1	TRBJ2-5	CASRAPRGREETQYF
TRBV3-1	TRBJ1-1	CASSQVTGVPEAFF